The 6 T cell receptor beta chains below come from one sample, sequenced in a study of blood T cell repertoires in COVID-19. Libraries were prepared by immunoSEQ multiplex PCR; TCRdb keeps only in-frame clonotypes and omits some of them. The sample holds about 180,000 clones; 82% are singletons and the top ten take 8.4%. The sequencing sample was made of peripheral blood. These receptors were obtained from a woman aged 65 to 85 with acute or convalescent COVID-19.

The rearrangement uses TRBV18 and TRBJ1-4; D perhaps matches TRBD1 (6 bases). The V gene's germline CDR1 is KGHSH and CDR2 LQKENI. The CDR3 covers 17 residues. The V gene lost 1 base and the J gene lost 0 bases, with 12 bases spanning the gap. The CDR3 sequence: CASSPLRQGPTNEKLFF. The CDR3, as DNA: TGTGCCAGCTCACCACTCCGGCAGGGGCCAACTAATGAAAAACTGTTTTTT. The whole variable domain, filled in from reference TRBV18 and TRBJ1-4, reads NAGVMQNPRHLVRRRGQEARLRCSPMKGHSHVYWYRQLPEEGLKFMVYLQKENIIDESGMPKERFSAEFPKEGPSILRIQQVVRGDSAAYFCASSPLRQGPTNEKLFFGSGTQLSVL.

This clone was counted a single time. This chain connects TRBV7-9 to TRBJ2-5, with D unclear. Trimming pared 3 bases from V and 1 base from J, leaving 18 bases between. The CDR3 spans 17 residues. CDR1 is SEHNR, CDR2 FQNEAQ, per germline (reference sequence). The CDR3 nucleotides are TGTGCCAGCAGCTTGGGCCATGAGCCTAATGGCCAAGAGACCCAGTACTTC. Amino acids: CASSLGHEPNGQETQYF. Filled out from reference TRBV7-9 and TRBJ2-5, the complete variable domain reads DTGVSQNPRHKITKRGQNVTFRCDPISEHNRLYWYRQTLGQGPEFLTYFQNEAQLEKSRLLSDRFSAERPKGSFSTLEIQRTEQGDSAMYLCASSLGHEPNGQETQYFGPGTRLLVL.

The J gene is TRBJ2-7, the V gene TRBV7-9, with D possibly being TRBD2 (5 bases). The CDR3 has 14 amino acids. The V end lost 5 bases, the J end lost 6 bases, and 17 bases lay between the germline ends. Germline assignment: CDR1 SEHNR and CDR2 FQNEAQ (reference sequence). CDR3 coding DNA: TGTGCCAGCAGCCCTTCGATGGGAGTATTCGAGCAGTACTTC. Residues: CASSPSMGVFEQYF.

The V and J genes are TRBV10-3 and TRBJ1-4; D might be TRBD1 (5 bases). V was pared by 2 bases and J by 8 bases, with 9 bases between. In germline, CDR1 is ENHRY, CDR2 SYGVKD. The CDR3 contains 13 residues. CDR3 nucleotides: TGTGCCATCAGTGAGCGGGGGGGGGAAAAACTGTTTTTT. Its protein product is CAISERGGEKLFF.

The chain employs TRBV6-1 and TRBJ1-3; weak D call: TRBD1 (6 bases). Germline CDR1 is MNHNS and CDR2 is SASEGT. V was cut by 1 base and J by 5 bases, with 21 bases left in between. CDR3 size: 18 residues. The CDR3 is CASSEDPVGLGGRNTIYF. The CDR3 DNA reads TGTGCCAGCAGTGAAGACCCCGTTGGACTCGGGGGGCGAAACACCATATATTTT.

In its sample, this clone was seen once. The genes are TRBV4-3 and TRBJ1-1, with 8 bases lining up with TRBD1. The CDR3 covers 15 residues. CDR1 is LGHNA, CDR2 YSLEER, per germline. With V trimmed by 1 base and J by 10 bases, 11 bases remained unmatched. The CDR3 loop reads CASSQAGTGGSRAFF. CDR3 DNA: TGCGCCAGCAGCCAAGCTGGGACAGGCGGCTCTCGAGCTTTCTTT.